This passage covers 2 T cell receptor beta chains from one sample sequenced in a study of blood T cells in healthy people across ages. With a J-beta primer mix and a sample-barcoded 5' primer, a second PCR ran 7 to 11 cycles. TCRdb processed the 5' RACE reads anew with MiXCR; each CDR3 protein has one entry. This sample carries 950,000 to 1,200,000 distinct CDR3 sequences, 30% to 40% of them seen once, and the ten largest clones take around 13%. Sample: blood. Receptors were obtained from a man between 18 and 29 years old in good health.

The V call is TRBV6-5, the J call TRBJ2-2; possibly TRBD2 for D (5 bases). Germline values: CDR1 MNHEY, CDR2 SVGAGI. This CDR3 is 15 amino acids long. Trimming stripped 3 bases from V and 6 bases from J, with 14 bases between. This CDR3 reads CASSYTEAYSGELFF. The CDR3 coding sequence is TGTGCCAGCAGTTATACGGAGGCATATTCCGGGGAGCTGTTTTTT.

This clonotype was seen just once. The chain carries TRBV29-1 and TRBJ1-1, with no clear D. The CDR3 covers 12 residues. V was shortened by 5 bases and J by 1 base, with 8 bases between the two germline ends. Germline lookup yields CDR1 SQVTM and CDR2 ANQGSEA. CDR3 bases: TGCAGCGTTCCTAGGGCGAACACTGAAGCTTTCTTT. It specifies CSVPRANTEAFF.